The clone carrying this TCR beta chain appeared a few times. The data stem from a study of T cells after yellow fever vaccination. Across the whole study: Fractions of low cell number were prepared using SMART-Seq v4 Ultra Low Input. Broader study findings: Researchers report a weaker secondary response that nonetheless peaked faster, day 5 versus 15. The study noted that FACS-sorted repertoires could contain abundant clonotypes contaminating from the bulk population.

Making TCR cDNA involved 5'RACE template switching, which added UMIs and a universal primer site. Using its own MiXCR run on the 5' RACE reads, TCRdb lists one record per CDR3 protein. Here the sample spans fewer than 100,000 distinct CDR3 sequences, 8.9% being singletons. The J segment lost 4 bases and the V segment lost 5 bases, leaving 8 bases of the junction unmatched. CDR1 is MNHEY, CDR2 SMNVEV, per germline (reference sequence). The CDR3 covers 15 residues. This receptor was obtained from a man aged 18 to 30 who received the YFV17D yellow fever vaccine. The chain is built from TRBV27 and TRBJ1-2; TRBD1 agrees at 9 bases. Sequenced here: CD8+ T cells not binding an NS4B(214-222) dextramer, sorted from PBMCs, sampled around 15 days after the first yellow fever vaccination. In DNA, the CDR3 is TGTGCCAGCAGTAATATCGGGACAGGGTCCTATGGCTACACCTTC. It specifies CASSNIGTGSYGYTF.